The sequence of this T cell receptor beta chain was determined in a study of cytomegalovirus exposure and HLA in healthy donors. Study-level findings and limits: Specificity of a few CMV-associated chains for CMV antigens was verified in vitro. The analysis excluded some indistinguishable V segments, including TRBV6-2 and TRBV6-3.

As for this clone: What it binds is unknown.

The CDR3 totals 15 residues. The germline V gene encodes CDR1 MNHNS and CDR2 SASEGT. Losses at the gene ends were 7 bases for V and 0 bases for J; bases not matched to a gene: 8. This PCR relied on a set of 60 Vbeta primers and 13 Jbeta primers. Sequencing was performed with immunoSEQ multiplex PCR; in TCRdb, only in-frame clones are kept and a portion is missing. The sample records under 150,000 clones, about three quarters being singletons. The donors (healthy individuals) were bone marrow donors. The clonotype was recovered from a middle-aged woman in good health and CMV-seronegative. Input material: PBMCs. The chain recombines TRBV6-1 with TRBJ2-7; the match to TRBD2 covers 8 bases. The CDR3 is CASTRLAMPSYEQYF. In nucleotides, the CDR3 is TGTGCCAGCACCCGACTAGCGATGCCCTCCTACGAGCAGTACTTC.